These T cell receptor beta chains were read from a single sample in a study of blood T cell repertoires in COVID-19. Method: immunoSEQ multiplex PCR; TCRdb's copy keeps in-frame clones and lacks some. This table holds some 96,000 clones, roughly nine tenths found once. The sequenced sample was peripheral blood. The receptors come from a man aged 30-40 years in a cohort sampled during active COVID-19. Both conserved end residues are part of each CDR3. Clone size is shown for a subset of rows, as once, few, many or a class of expanded clone.

.	TRBV19	TRBJ2-4	CASSISDRGVLAKNIQYF
.	TRBV6-5	TRBJ1-2	CASSYSRQGVYGYTF
many	TRBV2	TRBJ2-5	CASSESTDLPTEKTQYF
once	TRBV5-1	TRBJ2-3	CASSLGSGLADTQYF
.	TRBV6-5	TRBJ2-5	CASSYTGRQETQYF
.	TRBV5-1	TRBJ2-1	CASSPGQGYNEQFF
.	TRBV2	TRBJ2-1	CASSELGLAGGDEQFF
.	TRBV30	TRBJ2-5	CAWSRGGYRQETQYF
.	TRBV18	TRBJ2-3	CASSPPWASGATDTQYF
few	TRBV16	TRBJ1-3	CASSQDRPSGNTIYF
.	TRBV23-1	TRBJ1-4	CASSQGPAVPNEKLFF
.	TRBV19	TRBJ1-2	CASRMGQERHGYTF
.	TRBV2	TRBJ2-4	CASSEAGQGWDIQYF
many	TRBV6-4	TRBJ2-6	CASSETSSGANVLTF
.	TRBV11-3	TRBJ2-1	CASSSSGTSGGPYNEQFF
.	TRBV10-3	TRBJ2-2	CAISKQENTGELFF
.	TRBV7-9	TRBJ2-3	CASSRSGGLTDTQYF
.	TRBV27	TRBJ2-1	CASSLGTGGYNEQFF
.	TRBV9	TRBJ2-3	CASSVAGQSTDTQYF
.	TRBV7-9	TRBJ2-7	CASSLVQGPYEQYF
.	TRBV6-5	TRBJ1-2	CATRGTQFYGYTF
.	TRBV4-1	TRBJ2-3	CASSQVGLPTDTQYF
.	TRBV6-5	TRBJ1-3	CAGETGSSGNTIYF
.	TRBV10-3	TRBJ2-7	CAIRDQGGDEQYF
.	TRBV28	TRBJ1-2	CASSLGPVVYGYTF
.	TRBV6-2/TRBV6-3	TRBJ1-1	CASSWGLVNTEAFF
.	TRBV5-1	TRBJ2-6	CASSFFRGTGANVLTF
.	TRBV4-2	TRBJ2-7	CASSQDSGGPYEQYF
.	TRBV12-3/TRBV12-4	TRBJ1-2	CASSPIQNYGYTF
.	TRBV15	TRBJ2-7	CATSMGTGDYEQYF
.	TRBV27	TRBJ1-2	CASSTLTGDGANYGYTF
.	TRBV5-1	TRBJ2-5	CASSYGLAGGRETQYF
.	TRBV6-6	TRBJ2-7	CASNSRISYEQYF
few	TRBV7-9	TRBJ1-5	CASSPGQGAFNQPQHF
.	TRBV10-2	TRBJ2-4	CASSELGGHKNIQYF
.	TRBV4-1	TRBJ1-1	CASSQAPGMSMNTEAFF